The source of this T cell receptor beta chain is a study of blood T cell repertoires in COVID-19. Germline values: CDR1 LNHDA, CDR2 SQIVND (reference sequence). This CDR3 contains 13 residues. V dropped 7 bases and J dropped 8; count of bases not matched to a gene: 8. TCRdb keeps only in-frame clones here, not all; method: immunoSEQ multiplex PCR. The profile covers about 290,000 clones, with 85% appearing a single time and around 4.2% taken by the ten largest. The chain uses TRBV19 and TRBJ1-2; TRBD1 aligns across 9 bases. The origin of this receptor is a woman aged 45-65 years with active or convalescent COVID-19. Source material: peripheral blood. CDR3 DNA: TGTGCCAGTACCGGGACAGGGCCGTGGGGCTACACCTTC. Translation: CASTGTGPWGYTF.